Listed here is a single T cell receptor beta chain. How the authors handled the data: Amplification from reference gene primers served as the basis for estimated nucleated cell counts. Assay used: immunoSEQ multiplex PCR; TCRdb lists only in-frame clones, some missing. V, J and clone size were drawn from that table, and D and trimming were deduced from the DNA. The data contain around 300,000 clones, about nine tenths of them singletons. Germline CDR1 MDHEN, CDR2 SYDVKM. The V gene lost 4 bases and the J gene lost 2 bases, with 11 bases spanning the gap. The CDR3 runs to 14 residues. This sample was taken from a study of blood T cell repertoires in COVID-19. Study information: Sites across the United States, Italy and Spain contributed samples from acute and convalescent COVID-19. T cells, B-cell-depleted T cells, or PBMCs supplied cDNA or gDNA.

This sequence originates from a man aged 50-59 years with active or convalescent COVID-19. Sequencing input: peripheral blood. The J gene is TRBJ2-5, the V gene TRBV28; TRBD2 might be the D (6 bases). In nucleotides, the CDR3 is TGTGCCAGCAGTTGGGGGACTGTTCAAGAGACCCAGTACTTC. Translating gives CASSWGTVQETQYF.